This T cell receptor (beta chain) came from a study of blood T cells in healthy people across ages. This clonotype was observed a few times. The CDR3 is 15 amino acids. V gave up 4 bases and J gave up 2 bases; unmatched junction bases: 7. From germline, CDR1 is MNHNS and CDR2 SASEGT. Then a second PCR, running about 6 to 12 cycles, was carried out with a sample-barcoded 5' primer and a J-beta primer mix. One entry per CDR3 protein, called by TCRdb with MiXCR from the 5' RACE reads. The sample holds about 1,600,000 distinct CDR3 sequences, 35% to 45% seen once. The individuals who served as donors were healthy Caucasians living in Russia, aged roughly 6 to 100.

This clonotype was sampled from a woman between 18 and 29 years old in good health. This chain joins TRBV6-1 and TRBJ2-5, with 7 positions matching TRBD2. The specimen was blood. This chain's CDR3 is CASSGHSGPQETQYF. DNA for the CDR3: TGTGCCAGCAGTGGACATAGCGGGCCACAAGAGACCCAGTACTTC.